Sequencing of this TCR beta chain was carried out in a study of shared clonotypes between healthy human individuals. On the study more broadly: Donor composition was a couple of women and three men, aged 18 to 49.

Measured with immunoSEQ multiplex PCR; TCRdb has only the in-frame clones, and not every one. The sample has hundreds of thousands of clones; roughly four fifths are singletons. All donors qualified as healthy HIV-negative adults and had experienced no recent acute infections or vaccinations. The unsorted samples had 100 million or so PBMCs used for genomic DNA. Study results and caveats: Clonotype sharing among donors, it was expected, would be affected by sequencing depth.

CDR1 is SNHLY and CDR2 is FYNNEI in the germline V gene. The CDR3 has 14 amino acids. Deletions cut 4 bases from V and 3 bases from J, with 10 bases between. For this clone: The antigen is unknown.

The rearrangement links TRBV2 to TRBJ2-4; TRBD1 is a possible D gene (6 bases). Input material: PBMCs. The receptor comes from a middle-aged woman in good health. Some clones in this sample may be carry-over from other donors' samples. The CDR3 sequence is CASSGTDFKNIQYF. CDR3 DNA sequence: TGTGCCAGCAGTGGGACAGACTTCAAAAACATTCAGTACTTC.